The 13 T cell receptor beta chains presented below share a single source sample, sequenced in a study of cytomegalovirus exposure and HLA in healthy donors. Use of 60 Vbeta and 13 Jbeta primers characterized the PCR. TCRdb's copy holds only in-frame clones and misses some; the assay was immunoSEQ multiplex PCR. This sample yields 100,000 to 150,000 clones, of which approximately 74% are seen a single time; approximately 10% belongs to the top ten. The source material was PBMCs. The receptors stem from a woman aged 45-65 years in good health and CMV-seropositive.

The chain has TRBV14 and TRBJ2-1, with D perhaps matching TRBD2 (6 bases). Germline CDR1 and CDR2: SGHDN and FVKESK. V lost 1 base to trimming and J lost 7 bases, with 14 bases between them. The CDR3 totals 15 residues. In nucleotides, the CDR3 is TGTGCCAGCAGCCAAGCGTCGACTAGTTTTAATGAGCAGTTCTTC. Protein: CASSQASTSFNEQFF.

The CDR3 nucleotides read TGTGCCAGCAGCTTGAGGACAGGGGACGATTATGGAGAGACCCAGTACTTC. Protein: CASSLRTGDDYGETQYF. V and J are TRBV5-6 and TRBJ2-5; 9 bases align to TRBD1. The V and J ends lost 1 base and 4 bases, in that order; junction bases with no gene match: 11. CDR1 and CDR2 (germline): SGHDT, YYEEEE. The CDR3 extends over 17 amino acids.

This clone is a singleton in its sample. The CDR3: CATLGTQSSYEQYF. The CDR3, as DNA: TGTGCCACCCTCGGGACTCAGAGCTCCTACGAGCAGTACTTC. The genes are TRBV6-1 and TRBJ2-7; D is possibly TRBD2 (6 bases). Germline V gives CDR1 MNHNS, CDR2 SASEGT. CDR3 size: 14 residues. V was clipped by 10 bases and J by 0 bases, with 16 bases between them.

The J gene is TRBJ2-7, the V gene TRBV10-3, with 8 bases matching TRBD1. The CDR3 has 17 residues. V dropped 0 bases and J dropped 0; count of bases not matched to a gene: 7. CDR1 is ENHRY, CDR2 SYGVKD, per germline. The DNA of the CDR3 is TGTGCCATCAGTGAGTCGGGGACAGGTGACGACTCCTACGAGCAGTACTTC. It translates to CAISESGTGDDSYEQYF.

The chain carries TRBV19 and TRBJ2-1; 7 bases align to TRBD2. This CDR3 spans 12 amino acids. Per germline, CDR1 LNHDA and CDR2 SQIVND (reference sequence). V dropped 6 bases and J dropped 15; count of bases not matched to a gene: 11. CDR3: CASSQTSSMRFF. CDR3 bases: TGTGCCAGTAGCCAGACTAGCAGTATGAGGTTCTTC.

This chain uses TRBV6-5 with TRBJ1-1, with 7 bases matching TRBD1. The CDR3 runs to 14 residues. From germline, CDR1 is MNHEY and CDR2 SVGAGI. With 4 bases clipped from V and 2 bases from J, the junction kept 4 bases outside the gene matches. CDR3 loop: CASSLTGTNTEAFF. The DNA of the CDR3 is TGTGCCAGCAGTTTGACAGGGACCAACACTGAAGCTTTCTTT.

This clone came up once. The chain has TRBV6-1 and TRBJ2-7, with 10 bases fitting TRBD1. CDR3 length equals 18 residues. CDR1 is MNHNS, CDR2 SASEGT, per germline. The ends lost 4 bases at V and 0 bases at J; junction bases unmatched: 12. CDR3 residues: CASSAVGQGPLSSYEQYF. DNA for the CDR3: TGTGCCAGCAGTGCGGTGGGACAGGGGCCCCTAAGCTCCTACGAGCAGTACTTC.

The J gene is TRBJ2-3, the V gene TRBV7-2; 10 nucleotides align to TRBD2. The V segment lost 3 bases and the J segment 2 bases; nucleotides outside the gene matches: 2. The CDR3 loop spans 15 amino acids. Germline V gene lookup returns CDR1 SGHTA and CDR2 FQGNSA. CDR3 residues: CASSFTSGNTDTQYF. The CDR3 nucleotides read TGTGCCAGCAGCTTTACTAGCGGGAACACAGATACGCAGTATTTT.

The chain combines TRBV5-1 with TRBJ2-1; 7 bases agree with TRBD2. The CDR3 sequence is 15 residues long. In germline, CDR1 is SGHRS, CDR2 YFSETQ. Trimming removed 0 bases from V and 11 bases from J; junction bases left unmatched: 11. The CDR3 DNA reads as TGCGCCAGCAGCTTGGTTACTAGCGCCAACCAAAAGCAGTTCTTC. Its protein product is CASSLVTSANQKQFF.

This clone has just a few counts. The chain is built from TRBV9 and TRBJ1-3; perhaps TRBD1 as D (5 bases). The length of the CDR3 is 15 residues. V was pared by 3 bases and J by 3 bases, with 13 bases between. Germline-derived CDR1 and CDR2 are SGDLS and YYNGEE. CDR3 loop: CASSEKQGSGNTIYF. As DNA, the CDR3 is TGTGCCAGCAGCGAAAAGCAGGGAAGTGGAAACACCATATATTTT.

The chain couples TRBV10-3 to TRBJ2-2; 14 bases agree with TRBD2. Germline values: CDR1 ENHRY, CDR2 SYGVKD. The CDR3 spans 20 residues. Trimming at V came to 2 bases and at J to 1 base, leaving 9 bases not matched to a gene. The CDR3 DNA is TGTGCCATCAGTGAGACATCCGGGACTAGCGGGGGCCGGAACACCGGGGAGCTGTTTTTT. Translating it yields CAISETSGTSGGRNTGELFF.

V usage is TRBV5-4 and J usage is TRBJ2-3; tentative D call: TRBD2 (5 bases). CDR1 is SGHNT, CDR2 YYREEE, per germline (reference sequence). The CDR3 runs 17 residues. V lost 0 bases and J lost 3, with 17 bases in between. DNA of the CDR3: TGTGCCAGCAGCTTGGGCGGAACTAGTCTTGGGACAGATACGCAGTATTTT. It encodes CASSLGGTSLGTDTQYF.

The J gene is TRBJ1-2, the V gene TRBV27; D remains unclear. Germline V gene sequence: CDR1 MNHEY, CDR2 SMNVEV (reference sequence). With 0 bases removed from V and 3 bases from J, the gap between germline ends came to 11 bases. This CDR3 spans 15 amino acids. CDR3 coding DNA: TGTGCCAGCAGTTTATCTCCGCGGGAATACTATGGCTACACCTTC. This translates into CASSLSPREYYGYTF.